The clone carrying this T cell receptor beta chain showed up just a few times. Its target is not known. This specimen comes from a study of T-cell reconstitution after alpha-beta-depleted transplantation in children. Regarding the study as a whole: T-cell counts and diversity were attributed mostly to newly produced T cells one year after transplant.

It was with unique molecular identifiers that the TCRbeta library was prepared. TCRdb processed the PCR reads anew with MiXCR; each CDR3 protein has one entry. The sample yields around 440,000 distinct CDR3 sequences, about a sixth seen once. The length of the CDR3 is 15 residues. Germline CDR1 and CDR2: SGHAT and FQNNGV. Unmatched junction bases numbered 7, after V lost 6 bases and J lost 4 bases. V and J are TRBV11-2 and TRBJ2-5; 11 nucleotides match TRBD2. The source was PBMCs, mostly from graft donor cells, collected 360 days after TCRalphabeta/CD19-depleted stem cell transplant. This sequence originates from a boy in the first two years of life who had a stem cell transplant for Wiskott-Aldrich syndrome, so the T cells may come from the graft donor. Here the CDR3 reads CASREGLAERETQYF. The CDR3 DNA is TGTGCCAGCAGAGAGGGACTAGCGGAAAGAGAGACCCAGTACTTC.